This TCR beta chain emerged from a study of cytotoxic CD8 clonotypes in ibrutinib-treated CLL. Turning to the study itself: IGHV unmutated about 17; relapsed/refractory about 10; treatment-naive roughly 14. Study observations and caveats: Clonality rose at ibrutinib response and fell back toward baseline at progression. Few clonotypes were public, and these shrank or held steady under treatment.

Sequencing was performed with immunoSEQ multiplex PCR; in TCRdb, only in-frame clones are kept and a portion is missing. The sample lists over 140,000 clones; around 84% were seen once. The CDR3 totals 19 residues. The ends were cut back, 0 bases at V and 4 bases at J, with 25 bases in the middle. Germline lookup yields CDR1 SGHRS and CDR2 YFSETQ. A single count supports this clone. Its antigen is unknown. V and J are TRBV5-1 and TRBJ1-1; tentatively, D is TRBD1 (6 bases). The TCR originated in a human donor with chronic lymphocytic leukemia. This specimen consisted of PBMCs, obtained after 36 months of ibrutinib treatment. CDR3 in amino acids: CASSLVDGPIRGTVTEAFF. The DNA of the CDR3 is TGCGCCAGCAGCTTGGTGGACGGGCCGATAAGGGGGACGGTCACTGAAGCTTTCTTT. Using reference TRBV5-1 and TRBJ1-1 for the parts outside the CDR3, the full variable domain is KAGVTQTPRYLIKTRGQQVTLSCSPISGHRSVSWYQQTPGQGLQFLFEYFSETQRNKGNFPGRFSGRQFSNSRSEMNVSTLELGDSALYLCASSLVDGPIRGTVTEAFFGQGTRLTVV.